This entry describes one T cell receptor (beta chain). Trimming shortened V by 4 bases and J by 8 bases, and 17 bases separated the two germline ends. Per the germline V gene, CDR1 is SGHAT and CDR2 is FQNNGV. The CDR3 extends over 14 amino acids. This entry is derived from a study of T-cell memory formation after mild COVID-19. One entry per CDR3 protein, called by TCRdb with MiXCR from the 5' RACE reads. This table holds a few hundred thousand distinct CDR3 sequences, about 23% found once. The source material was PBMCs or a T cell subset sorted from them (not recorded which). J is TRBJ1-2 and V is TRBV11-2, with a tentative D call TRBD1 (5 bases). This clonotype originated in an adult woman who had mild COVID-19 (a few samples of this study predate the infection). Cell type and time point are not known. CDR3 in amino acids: CASSSVQAKGGYTF. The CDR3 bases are TGTGCCAGCAGCTCGGTACAGGCAAAAGGAGGCTACACCTTC. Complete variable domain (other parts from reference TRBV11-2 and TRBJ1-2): EAGVAQSPRYKIIEKRQSVAFWCNPISGHATLYWYQQILGQGPKLLIQFQNNGVVDDSQLPKDRFSAERLKGVDSTLKIQPAKLEDSAVYLCASSSVQAKGGYTFGSGTRLTVV.